This passage covers 4 T cell receptor beta chains from one sample sequenced in a study of blood T cell repertoires in COVID-19. Sequencing was performed with immunoSEQ multiplex PCR; in TCRdb, only in-frame clones are kept and a portion is missing. The sample has almost 400,000 clones, 88% seen once; the top ten hold over 0.9%. Sequencing was done on a sample of PBMCs or T cells enriched from blood (not recorded which). The receptor source for this set is a woman younger than 45 with acute COVID-19.

J is TRBJ1-1 and V is TRBV5-8; D may be TRBD1 (5 bases). Between the trimmed V and J ends, which lost 9 bases and 1 base, there was a span of 19 bases. From germline, CDR1 is SGHTS and CDR2 YDEGEE. This CDR3 is built from 15 residues. CDR3 sequence (DNA): TGTGCCACCCCCCTGAGGGAGGGGTCGAACACTGAAGCTTTCTTT. This sequence encodes CATPLREGSNTEAFF. The whole variable domain, remainder taken from reference TRBV5-8 and TRBJ1-1, is EAGVTQSPTHLIKTRGQQATLRCSPISGHTSVYWYQQALGLGLQFLLWYDEGEERNRGNFPPRFSGRQFPNYSSELNVNALELEDSALYLCATPLREGSNTEAFFGQGTRLTVV.

The chain uses TRBV24-1 and TRBJ2-1, with TRBD1 matching 7 bases. Germline V gene data show CDR1 as KGHDR and CDR2 as SFDVKD. The CDR3 runs 15 residues. Trimming removed 6 bases from V and 8 bases from J; junction bases left unmatched: 12. Written as DNA, the CDR3 is TGTGCCACCAGTCCGTCCAGGGGGACCATCGATGAGCAGTTCTTC. Translated, it gives CATSPSRGTIDEQFF.

This chain uses TRBV5-6 with TRBJ2-7; TRBD1 agrees at 11 bases. Germline V gene lookup returns CDR1 SGHDT and CDR2 YYEEEE. J gave up 1 base and V 2 bases, and 2 bases lay outside the gene matches. The CDR3 runs to 15 residues. CDR3 sequence reads: CASSFGTGGSYEQYF. In DNA, the CDR3 is TGTGCCAGCAGCTTTGGGACAGGGGGTTCCTACGAGCAGTACTTC.

V and J are TRBV2 and TRBJ2-3; 10 nucleotides line up with TRBD1. V trimming: 7 bases; J trimming: 6 bases; junction bases outside the gene matches: 7. CDR3 size: 14 residues. Germline V gene lookup returns CDR1 SNHLY and CDR2 FYNNEI. The CDR3 protein is CASKSTGGLDTQYF. The DNA of the CDR3 is TGTGCCAGCAAATCGACAGGGGGCCTCGATACGCAGTATTTT.